Ten or more counts support the clone carrying this TCR beta chain. The antigen remains undetermined. The library was built for alpha chains, so this beta chain is an off-target read and its size means little. This entry comes from a study of spatial heterogeneity in lung cancer. At the level of the study: The library had UMIs, and each TCR and UMI pair averaged more than ten raw reads.

Time point meaning: sample taken at primary tumor resection. General study findings and limits: The study found that ubiquitous and regional expanded TCR counts tracked ubiquitous and regional nonsynonymous mutations, respectively. It was found that expanded intratumoral alpha and beta TCR counts tracked tumor mutation counts.

MiXCR, applied by TCRdb to the 5' RACE reads, yields one record per CDR3 protein. Of about 10,000 distinct CDR3 sequences listed, approximately 12% were seen once; the top ten hold over 9.5%. There are 14 residues in the CDR3. Trimming took 6 bases from V and 0 from J, leaving 8 bases between them. The V gene's germline CDR1 is SNHLY and CDR2 FYNNEI. The sample consisted of lung tumor tissue, taken at surgery. This sequence joins TRBV2 and TRBJ2-2; maybe TRBD2 (5 bases). This TCR came from a male donor with early-stage non-small cell lung cancer. The CDR3 spells CASRHGTNTGELFF. In nucleotides, the CDR3 is TGTGCCAGCAGACACGGGACGAACACCGGGGAGCTGTTTTTT.